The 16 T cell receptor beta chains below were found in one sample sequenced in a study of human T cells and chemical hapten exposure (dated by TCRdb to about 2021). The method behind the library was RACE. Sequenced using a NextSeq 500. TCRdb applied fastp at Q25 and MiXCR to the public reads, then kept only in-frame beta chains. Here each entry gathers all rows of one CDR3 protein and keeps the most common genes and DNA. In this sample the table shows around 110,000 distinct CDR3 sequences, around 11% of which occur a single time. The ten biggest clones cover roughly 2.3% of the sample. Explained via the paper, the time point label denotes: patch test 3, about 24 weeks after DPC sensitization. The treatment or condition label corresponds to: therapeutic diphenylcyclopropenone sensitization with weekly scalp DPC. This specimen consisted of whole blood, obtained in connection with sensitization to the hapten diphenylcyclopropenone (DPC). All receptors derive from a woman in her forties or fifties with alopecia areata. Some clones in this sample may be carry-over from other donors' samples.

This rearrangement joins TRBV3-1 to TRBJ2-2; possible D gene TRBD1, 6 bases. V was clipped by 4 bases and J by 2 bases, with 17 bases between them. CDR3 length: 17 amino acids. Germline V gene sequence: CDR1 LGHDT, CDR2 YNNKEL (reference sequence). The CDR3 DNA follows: TGTGCCAGCAGCCCCTCGTCGGGACAAATCAACACCGGGGAGCTGTTTTTT. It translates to CASSPSSGQINTGELFF.

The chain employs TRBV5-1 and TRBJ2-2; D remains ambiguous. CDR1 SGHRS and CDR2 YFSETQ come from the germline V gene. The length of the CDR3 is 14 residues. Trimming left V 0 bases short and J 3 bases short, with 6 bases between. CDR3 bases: TGCGCCAGCAGCTTGGAGGGCCACACCGGGGAGCTGTTTTTT. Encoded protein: CASSLEGHTGELFF.

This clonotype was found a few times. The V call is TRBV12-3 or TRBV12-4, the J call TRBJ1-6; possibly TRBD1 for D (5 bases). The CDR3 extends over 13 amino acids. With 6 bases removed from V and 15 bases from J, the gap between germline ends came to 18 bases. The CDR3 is CASRSGGVQVLHF. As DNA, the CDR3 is TGTGCCAGCAGATCCGGAGGGGTTCAGGTCCTCCACTTT.

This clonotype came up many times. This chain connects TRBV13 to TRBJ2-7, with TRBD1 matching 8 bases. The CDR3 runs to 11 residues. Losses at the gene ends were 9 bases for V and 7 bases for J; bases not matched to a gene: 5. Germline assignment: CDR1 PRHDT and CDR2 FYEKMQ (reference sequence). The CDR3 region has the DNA TGTGCCAGTCGACAGGGGATGGAGCAGTACTTC. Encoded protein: CASRQGMEQYF.

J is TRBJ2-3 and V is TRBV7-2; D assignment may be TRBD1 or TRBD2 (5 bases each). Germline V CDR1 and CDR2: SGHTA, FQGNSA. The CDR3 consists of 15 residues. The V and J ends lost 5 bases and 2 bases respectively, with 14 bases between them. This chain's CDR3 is CASSPRDHFTDTQYF. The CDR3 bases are TGTGCCAGCAGCCCCCGGGACCACTTCACAGATACGCAGTATTTT.

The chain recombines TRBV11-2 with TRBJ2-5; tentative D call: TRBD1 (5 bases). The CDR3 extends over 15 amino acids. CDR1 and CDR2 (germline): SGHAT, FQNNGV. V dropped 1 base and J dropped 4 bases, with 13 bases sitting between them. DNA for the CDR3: TGTGCCAGCAGCTTAGCCCAGGGTTCGGGAGAGACCCAGTACTTC. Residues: CASSLAQGSGETQYF.

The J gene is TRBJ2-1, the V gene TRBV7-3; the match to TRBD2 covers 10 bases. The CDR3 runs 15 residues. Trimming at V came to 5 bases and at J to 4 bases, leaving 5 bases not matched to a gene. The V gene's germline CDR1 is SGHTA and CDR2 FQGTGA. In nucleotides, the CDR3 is TGTGCCAGCAGCCGAAGCGGGGGGGGTTACAATGAGCAGTTCTTC. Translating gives CASSRSGGGYNEQFF.

CDR3 sequence: CSASPGTGKQPQHF. The CDR3 region has the DNA TGCAGTGCTAGCCCCGGGACAGGGAAACAGCCCCAGCATTTT. The chain couples TRBV20-1 to TRBJ1-5; 9 bases fit TRBD1. The junction had 7 bases not matched to a gene; V was cut back by 3 bases and J by 7 bases. CDR3 length: 14 residues. Germline CDR1 DFQATT, CDR2 SNEGSKA (reference sequence).

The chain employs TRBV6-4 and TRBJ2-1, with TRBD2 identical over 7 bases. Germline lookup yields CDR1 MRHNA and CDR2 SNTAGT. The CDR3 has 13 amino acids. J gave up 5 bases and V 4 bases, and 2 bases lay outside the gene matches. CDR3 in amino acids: CASSVGRDNEQFF. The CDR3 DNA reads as TGTGCCAGCAGTGTGGGGAGGGACAATGAGCAGTTCTTC.

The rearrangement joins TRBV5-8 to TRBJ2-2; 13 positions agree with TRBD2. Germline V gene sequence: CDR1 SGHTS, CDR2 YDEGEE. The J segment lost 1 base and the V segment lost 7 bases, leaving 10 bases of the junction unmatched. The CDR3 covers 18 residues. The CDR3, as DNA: TGTGCCAGCGGCCCCGGGACTAGCGGGGTTTGGAACACCGGGGAGCTGTTTTTT. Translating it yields CASGPGTSGVWNTGELFF.

The CDR3 here is CATQTGENYGYTF. The CDR3, as DNA: TGTGCCACCCAAACAGGGGAGAACTATGGCTACACCTTC. The chain employs TRBV6-6 and TRBJ1-2; 7 bases map to TRBD1. This CDR3 spans 13 amino acids. The germline gives CDR1 MNHNY, CDR2 SVGAGI (reference sequence). Trimming cost V 10 bases and J 2 bases; bases outside gene matches: 7.

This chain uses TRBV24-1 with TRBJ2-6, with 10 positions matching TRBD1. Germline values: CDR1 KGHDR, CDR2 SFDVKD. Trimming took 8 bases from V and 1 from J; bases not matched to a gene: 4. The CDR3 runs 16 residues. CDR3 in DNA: TGTGCCACCATGGGACAGGGGCGGTCTGGGGCCAACGTCCTGACTTTC. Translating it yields CATMGQGRSGANVLTF.

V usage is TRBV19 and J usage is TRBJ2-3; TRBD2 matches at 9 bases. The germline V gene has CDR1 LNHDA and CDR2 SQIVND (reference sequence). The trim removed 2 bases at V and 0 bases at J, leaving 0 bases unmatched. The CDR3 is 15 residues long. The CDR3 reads CASSITSGSTDTQYF. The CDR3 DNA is TGTGCCAGTAGTATAACTAGCGGGAGCACAGATACGCAGTATTTT.

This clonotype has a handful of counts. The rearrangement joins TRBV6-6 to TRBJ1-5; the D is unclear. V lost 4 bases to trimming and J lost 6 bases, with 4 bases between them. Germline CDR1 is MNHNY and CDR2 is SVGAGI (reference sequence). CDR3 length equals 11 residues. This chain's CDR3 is CASSSGQPQHF. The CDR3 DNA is TGTGCCAGCAGTTCCGGTCAGCCCCAGCATTTT.

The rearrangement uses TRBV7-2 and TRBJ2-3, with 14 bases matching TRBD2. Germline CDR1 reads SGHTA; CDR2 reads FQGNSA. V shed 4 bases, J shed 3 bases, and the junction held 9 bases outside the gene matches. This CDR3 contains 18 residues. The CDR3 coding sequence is TGTGCCAGCAGCTACTCCCGACTAGCGGGGGGGCCGACAGATACGCAGTATTTT. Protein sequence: CASSYSRLAGGPTDTQYF. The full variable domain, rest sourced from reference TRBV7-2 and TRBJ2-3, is GAGVSQSPSNKVTEKGKDVELRCDPISGHTALYWYRQSLGQGLEFLIYFQGNSAPDKSGLPSDRFSAERTGGSVSTLTIQRTQQEDSAVYLCASSYSRLAGGPTDTQYFGPGTRLTVL.

CDR3 sequence (DNA): TGCAGTGCTAGAGTCGTGACAGGGCATTCACCCCTCCACTTT. Translating gives CSARVVTGHSPLHF. V and J are TRBV20-1 and TRBJ1-6; 7 nucleotides align to TRBD1. The CDR3 covers 14 residues. V was pared by 1 base and J by 8 bases, with 5 bases of the junction left unmatched. The germline gives CDR1 DFQATT, CDR2 SNEGSKA (reference sequence).